The rows below give T cell receptor beta chains drawn from one sample of a study of T cell responses to AZD1222 COVID-19 vaccine. Data came from immunoSEQ multiplex PCR; TCRdb stores just in-frame clones and leaves some out. The table shows around 60,000 clones, with over 85% occurring only once. The specimen was peripheral blood, collected on day 0 of AZD1222 vaccination. These receptors were taken from an adult in good health. Each CDR3 is given with its conserved first and last residue. The D gene is left open where the match is weak. Rows may omit the clone size; those that give it use once, few, many or a size class.

v_call: TRBV10-2
clone_size: NA
d_call: NA
j_call: TRBJ2-2
cdr3_nt: TGCGCCAGCAGTGAAAGAACCGGGGAGCTGTTTTTT
cdr3_aa: CASSERTGELFF

v_call: TRBV11-2
clone_size: NA
d_call: NA
j_call: TRBJ1-4
cdr3_nt: TGTGCCAGCAGTCCTACCTCGGGGAGAGAAAAACTGTTTTTT
cdr3_aa: CASSPTSGREKLFF

v_call: TRBV6-1
clone_size: NA
d_call: NA
j_call: TRBJ1-3
cdr3_nt: TGTGCCAGCAGTGAGTTCTCTGGAAACACCATATATTTT
cdr3_aa: CASSEFSGNTIYF

v_call: TRBV18
clone_size: NA
d_call: NA
j_call: TRBJ1-1
cdr3_nt: TGTGCCAGCTCCCATGGAACAGGAGGGAACACTGAAGCTTTCTTT
cdr3_aa: CASSHGTGGNTEAFF

v_call: TRBV3-1/TRBV3-2
clone_size: NA
d_call: TRBD1
j_call: TRBJ1-2
cdr3_nt: TGTGCCAGCAGCATGGGACAGACCCTAGGCTATGGCTACACCTTC
cdr3_aa: CASSMGQTLGYGYTF

v_call: TRBV6-5
clone_size: NA
d_call: TRBD2
j_call: TRBJ2-3
cdr3_nt: TGTGCCAGCAGTTTCCTGGCGGGGGGGCGCACAGATACGCAGTATTTT
cdr3_aa: CASSFLAGGRTDTQYF

v_call: TRBV29-1
clone_size: NA
d_call: TRBD2
j_call: TRBJ2-3
cdr3_nt: TGCAGCGTTCGTCCTAGCGGGGTTACTAGCACAGATACGCAGTATTTT
cdr3_aa: CSVRPSGVTSTDTQYF

v_call: TRBV19
clone_size: NA
d_call: NA
j_call: TRBJ1-5
cdr3_nt: TGTGCCAGTATGGGCCTTATTCTTAATCAGCCCCAGCATTTT
cdr3_aa: CASMGLILNQPQHF

v_call: TRBV9
clone_size: NA
d_call: NA
j_call: TRBJ1-6
cdr3_nt: TGTGCCAGCAGCGTAGGTTCTGGGCGGGGTAATTCACCCCTCCACTTT
cdr3_aa: CASSVGSGRGNSPLHF

v_call: TRBV11-2
clone_size: NA
d_call: NA
j_call: TRBJ2-2
cdr3_nt: TGTGCCAGCAGCCCACCGAGTGGTAGCTTCACCGGGGAGCTGTTTTTT
cdr3_aa: CASSPPSGSFTGELFF

v_call: TRBV10-2
clone_size: NA
d_call: TRBD1
j_call: TRBJ1-2
cdr3_nt: TGCGCCAGCACCCTGGACAGGGGAGAAGACTACACCTTC
cdr3_aa: CASTLDRGEDYTF

v_call: TRBV5-5
clone_size: NA
d_call: NA
j_call: TRBJ1-4
cdr3_nt: TGTGCCAGCAGCTTGAGCGCGGTTGCAACTAATGAAAAACTGTTTTTT
cdr3_aa: CASSLSAVATNEKLFF

v_call: TRBV6-5
clone_size: NA
d_call: NA
j_call: TRBJ1-1
cdr3_nt: TGTGCCAGCAGTTACTCGGGCAGGGACACTGAAGCTTTCTTT
cdr3_aa: CASSYSGRDTEAFF

v_call: TRBV6-5
clone_size: NA
d_call: TRBD1
j_call: TRBJ1-1
cdr3_nt: TGTGCCAGCAGTTACTCGCCCGCAGGGGGGAACACTGAAGCTTTCTTT
cdr3_aa: CASSYSPAGGNTEAFF

v_call: TRBV11-2
clone_size: NA
d_call: TRBD2
j_call: TRBJ2-3
cdr3_nt: TGTGCCAGCAGCTTATGGGGGGGACTAGATACGCAGTATTTT
cdr3_aa: CASSLWGGLDTQYF

v_call: TRBV27
clone_size: NA
d_call: NA
j_call: TRBJ2-1
cdr3_nt: TGTGCCAGCAGTTTGATGAGGGGCCCCTACAATGAGCAGTTCTTC
cdr3_aa: CASSLMRGPYNEQFF

v_call: TRBV7-9
clone_size: NA
d_call: TRBD1
j_call: TRBJ1-2
cdr3_nt: TGTGCCAGCAGCCTTGACAGGGGAGCCTATGGCTACACCTTC
cdr3_aa: CASSLDRGAYGYTF

v_call: TRBV3-1/TRBV3-2
clone_size: NA
d_call: TRBD1
j_call: TRBJ1-1
cdr3_nt: TGTGCCAGCAGCCAGCAGATGACAGGGGTCACTGAAGCTTTCTTT
cdr3_aa: CASSQQMTGVTEAFF

v_call: TRBV6-2/TRBV6-3
clone_size: NA
d_call: TRBD1
j_call: TRBJ1-3
cdr3_nt: TGTGCCAGCAGCCTGGACAGGGCTGGAAACACCATATATTTT
cdr3_aa: CASSLDRAGNTIYF

v_call: TRBV6-2/TRBV6-3
clone_size: NA
d_call: TRBD1
j_call: TRBJ1-1
cdr3_nt: TGTGCCAGCAGCCCTGGACAGGGGGTTGTGAACACTGAAGCTTTCTTT
cdr3_aa: CASSPGQGVVNTEAFF

v_call: TRBV7-2
clone_size: once
d_call: TRBD2
j_call: TRBJ2-3
cdr3_nt: TGTGCCAGCAGCTTAGCAACCGGACTAGCGGGGACTAGCACAGATACGCAGTATTTT
cdr3_aa: CASSLATGLAGTSTDTQYF

v_call: TRBV2
clone_size: once
d_call: NA
j_call: TRBJ2-5
cdr3_nt: TGTGCCAGCAGTGAACAAGAGACCCAGTACTTC
cdr3_aa: CASSEQETQYF

v_call: TRBV18
clone_size: NA
d_call: NA
j_call: TRBJ1-5
cdr3_nt: TGTGCCAGCTCAGTTGATAGCAATCAGCCCCAGCATTTT
cdr3_aa: CASSVDSNQPQHF

v_call: TRBV2
clone_size: once
d_call: NA
j_call: TRBJ2-5
cdr3_nt: TGTGCCAGCGAAACAGGGATGAGGGCTGGAGAGACCCAGTACTTC
cdr3_aa: CASETGMRAGETQYF

v_call: TRBV5-6
clone_size: once
d_call: NA
j_call: TRBJ2-7
cdr3_nt: TGTGCCAGCAGCTTCCAGCCCGGGACGGTCCACGAGCAGTACTTC
cdr3_aa: CASSFQPGTVHEQYF

v_call: TRBV3-1/TRBV3-2
clone_size: NA
d_call: TRBD1
j_call: TRBJ1-2
cdr3_nt: TGTGCCAGCAGCCAAACCTGGGACAGCATCTATGGCTACACCTTC
cdr3_aa: CASSQTWDSIYGYTF

v_call: TRBV12-3/TRBV12-4
clone_size: NA
d_call: NA
j_call: TRBJ1-4
cdr3_nt: TGTGCCAGCACCAGGGGAAGCTTTGAAAAACTGTTTTTT
cdr3_aa: CASTRGSFEKLFF

v_call: TRBV6-1
clone_size: NA
d_call: NA
j_call: TRBJ1-1
cdr3_nt: TGTGCCAGCAGTGGGAGCACTGAAGCTTTCTTT
cdr3_aa: CASSGSTEAFF

v_call: TRBV30
clone_size: NA
d_call: TRBD1
j_call: TRBJ1-5
cdr3_nt: TGTGCCTGGAGTAAACCGGGACAGGGGATACTCCAGCCCCAGCATTTT
cdr3_aa: CAWSKPGQGILQPQHF

v_call: TRBV27
clone_size: NA
d_call: TRBD1
j_call: TRBJ2-7
cdr3_nt: TGTGCCAGCAGTGGCCGGGACAGGGGTGCCTACGAGCAGTACTTC
cdr3_aa: CASSGRDRGAYEQYF

v_call: TRBV4-1
clone_size: once
d_call: NA
j_call: TRBJ2-7
cdr3_nt: TGCGCCAGCAGCCAAGAAAGTCGAGAGTCGGACGAGCAGTACTTC
cdr3_aa: CASSQESRESDEQYF

v_call: TRBV19
clone_size: few
d_call: NA
j_call: TRBJ2-7
cdr3_nt: TGTGCCAGTAGTATAGGCCCGGATTCCTACGAGCAGTACTTC
cdr3_aa: CASSIGPDSYEQYF

v_call: TRBV7-2
clone_size: NA
d_call: TRBD1
j_call: TRBJ1-6
cdr3_nt: TGTGCCAGCAGCTTCACAGGGGGCTCTGATTCACCCCTCCACTTT
cdr3_aa: CASSFTGGSDSPLHF

v_call: TRBV10-3
clone_size: NA
d_call: NA
j_call: TRBJ1-6
cdr3_nt: TGTGCCATCAGTGAGGGTTCACCCCTCCACTTT
cdr3_aa: CAISEGSPLHF

v_call: TRBV2
clone_size: NA
d_call: NA
j_call: TRBJ1-1
cdr3_nt: TGTGCCAGCAGTGAAGGAGGGTACACTGAAGCTTTCTTT
cdr3_aa: CASSEGGYTEAFF

v_call: TRBV2
clone_size: NA
d_call: NA
j_call: TRBJ2-5
cdr3_nt: TGTGCCAGCAGCCCCCAGGGGGGGCAAGAGACCCAGTACTTC
cdr3_aa: CASSPQGGQETQYF

v_call: TRBV19
clone_size: NA
d_call: TRBD1
j_call: TRBJ1-5
cdr3_nt: TGTGCCAGTAGTAGCGACAGGGGAGACAATCAGCCCCAGCATTTT
cdr3_aa: CASSSDRGDNQPQHF

v_call: TRBV11-2
clone_size: NA
d_call: TRBD1
j_call: TRBJ2-7
cdr3_nt: TGTGCCAGCAGCCTAGCCGGGACAGGGTTCTTCTACGAGCAGTACTTC
cdr3_aa: CASSLAGTGFFYEQYF

v_call: TRBV6-2/TRBV6-3
clone_size: NA
d_call: TRBD1
j_call: TRBJ1-1
cdr3_nt: TGTGCCAGCAGCTCCGACAGGGGAACTGAAGCTTTCTTT
cdr3_aa: CASSSDRGTEAFF

v_call: TRBV2
clone_size: NA
d_call: NA
j_call: TRBJ1-6
cdr3_nt: TGTGCCAGCAGCGGTGGAGTTAGGACACCCCTCCACTTT
cdr3_aa: CASSGGVRTPLHF

v_call: TRBV29-1
clone_size: once
d_call: NA
j_call: TRBJ1-3
cdr3_nt: TGCAGCGTTGCCGAATACTCTGGAAACACCATATATTTT
cdr3_aa: CSVAEYSGNTIYF

v_call: TRBV3-1/TRBV3-2
clone_size: once
d_call: NA
j_call: TRBJ2-3
cdr3_nt: TGTGCCAGCAGCCTTTACGGGGGGCCCCCAGATACGCAGTATTTT
cdr3_aa: CASSLYGGPPDTQYF

v_call: TRBV11-2
clone_size: once
d_call: NA
j_call: TRBJ1-5
cdr3_nt: TGTGCCAGCAGCTTAGCACCAGGCAATCAGCCCCAGCATTTT
cdr3_aa: CASSLAPGNQPQHF

v_call: TRBV6-1
clone_size: NA
d_call: NA
j_call: TRBJ2-6
cdr3_nt: TGTGCCAGCAGTGGTTCTCGTCCGGTTGGGGCCAACGTCCTGACTTTC
cdr3_aa: CASSGSRPVGANVLTF

v_call: TRBV10-3
clone_size: few
d_call: NA
j_call: TRBJ2-1
cdr3_nt: TGTGCCATCGAACGGGAGAATGAGCAGTTCTTC
cdr3_aa: CAIERENEQFF

v_call: TRBV5-1
clone_size: NA
d_call: NA
j_call: TRBJ1-6
cdr3_nt: TGCGCCAGCAGCTTGGTTGGCAGAAATTCACCCCTCCACTTT
cdr3_aa: CASSLVGRNSPLHF

v_call: TRBV7-2
clone_size: once
d_call: NA
j_call: TRBJ2-1
cdr3_nt: TGTGCCAGCAGCTTAGGGCGGAACAATGAGCAGTTCTTC
cdr3_aa: CASSLGRNNEQFF

v_call: TRBV6-6
clone_size: NA
d_call: NA
j_call: TRBJ1-5
cdr3_nt: TGTGCCAGCAACAGACAGGAGTCCCCGGGGCCCCAGCATTTT
cdr3_aa: CASNRQESPGPQHF

v_call: TRBV11-2
clone_size: NA
d_call: NA
j_call: TRBJ2-1
cdr3_nt: TGTGCCAGCAGTCGCGACTCGAGACATGAGCAGTTCTTC
cdr3_aa: CASSRDSRHEQFF

v_call: TRBV2
clone_size: NA
d_call: TRBD2
j_call: TRBJ2-7
cdr3_nt: TGTGCCAGCAGTGGGACTAGCGGGTCTTCCGAGCAGTACTTC
cdr3_aa: CASSGTSGSSEQYF

v_call: TRBV5-5
clone_size: NA
d_call: NA
j_call: TRBJ2-7
cdr3_nt: TGTGCCAGCAGCTTGGCTGGGGGCTATAGCTACGAGCAGTACTTC
cdr3_aa: CASSLAGGYSYEQYF

v_call: TRBV15
clone_size: NA
d_call: NA
j_call: TRBJ1-2
cdr3_nt: TGTGCCACCAGCAGAGATCGGGGCGGGTATGGCTACACCTTC
cdr3_aa: CATSRDRGGYGYTF

v_call: TRBV3-1/TRBV3-2
clone_size: NA
d_call: TRBD2
j_call: TRBJ2-3
cdr3_nt: TGTGCCAGCAGCCAAGGGACTAGCGGGGGGGGATCTAGCACAGATACGCAGTATTTT
cdr3_aa: CASSQGTSGGGSSTDTQYF

v_call: TRBV5-3
clone_size: once
d_call: NA
j_call: TRBJ2-3
cdr3_nt: TGTGCTCCGAAGCGTCTCGTAACAGATACGCAGTATTTT
cdr3_aa: CAPKRLVTDTQYF

v_call: TRBV11-3
clone_size: NA
d_call: TRBD2
j_call: TRBJ2-7
cdr3_nt: TGTGCGCGCGGACTAGCGGGATCCTACGAGCAGTACTTC
cdr3_aa: CARGLAGSYEQYF